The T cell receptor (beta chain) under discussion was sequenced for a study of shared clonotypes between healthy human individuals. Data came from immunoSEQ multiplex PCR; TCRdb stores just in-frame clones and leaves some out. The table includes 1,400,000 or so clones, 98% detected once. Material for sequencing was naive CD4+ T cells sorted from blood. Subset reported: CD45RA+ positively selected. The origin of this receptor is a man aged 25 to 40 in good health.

CDR3 residues: CASSYPTGYSYEQYF. In DNA, the CDR3 is TGTGCCAGCAGCTACCCGACAGGGTACTCCTACGAGCAGTACTTC. J is TRBJ2-7 and V is TRBV28; TRBD1 aligns across 7 bases. CDR3 length equals 15 residues. CDR1 is MDHEN and CDR2 is SYDVKM in the germline V gene. After removal of 6 bases from V and 0 bases from J, the junction contained 8 bases not matched to a gene.